This T cell receptor (beta chain) was recovered during a study of shared clonotypes between healthy human individuals. Across the study: The plates for each donor numbered three CD4 naive, three CD4 memory, two CD8 naive and one CD8 memory. Study-wide results and limits: Collection of samples was limited to blood; tissue repertoires likely differ.

On this clone: What it binds is unknown.

The CDR3 length is 16 residues. Trimming left V 4 bases short and J 0 bases short, with 17 bases between. Per the germline V gene, CDR1 is SGHNT and CDR2 is YYREEE (reference sequence). Some clones are missing from TCRdb's copy, which holds only in-frame ones; the method was immunoSEQ multiplex PCR. The data hold over a million clones, with around 97% observed a single time. The study enrolled healthy HIV-negative adults without recent acute infections or vaccinations as donors. The chain combines TRBV5-4 with TRBJ2-7; TRBD1 might be the D (8 bases). The sequencing input was naive CD4+ T cells sorted from blood. The subset: CD45RA+ positively selected. The source of this sequence is a man between 25 and 39 years old in good health. CDR3 in DNA: TGTGCCAGCAGCCTGAGGGGGGGGACAGGCTCCTACGAGCAGTACTTC. This codes for CASSLRGGTGSYEQYF.